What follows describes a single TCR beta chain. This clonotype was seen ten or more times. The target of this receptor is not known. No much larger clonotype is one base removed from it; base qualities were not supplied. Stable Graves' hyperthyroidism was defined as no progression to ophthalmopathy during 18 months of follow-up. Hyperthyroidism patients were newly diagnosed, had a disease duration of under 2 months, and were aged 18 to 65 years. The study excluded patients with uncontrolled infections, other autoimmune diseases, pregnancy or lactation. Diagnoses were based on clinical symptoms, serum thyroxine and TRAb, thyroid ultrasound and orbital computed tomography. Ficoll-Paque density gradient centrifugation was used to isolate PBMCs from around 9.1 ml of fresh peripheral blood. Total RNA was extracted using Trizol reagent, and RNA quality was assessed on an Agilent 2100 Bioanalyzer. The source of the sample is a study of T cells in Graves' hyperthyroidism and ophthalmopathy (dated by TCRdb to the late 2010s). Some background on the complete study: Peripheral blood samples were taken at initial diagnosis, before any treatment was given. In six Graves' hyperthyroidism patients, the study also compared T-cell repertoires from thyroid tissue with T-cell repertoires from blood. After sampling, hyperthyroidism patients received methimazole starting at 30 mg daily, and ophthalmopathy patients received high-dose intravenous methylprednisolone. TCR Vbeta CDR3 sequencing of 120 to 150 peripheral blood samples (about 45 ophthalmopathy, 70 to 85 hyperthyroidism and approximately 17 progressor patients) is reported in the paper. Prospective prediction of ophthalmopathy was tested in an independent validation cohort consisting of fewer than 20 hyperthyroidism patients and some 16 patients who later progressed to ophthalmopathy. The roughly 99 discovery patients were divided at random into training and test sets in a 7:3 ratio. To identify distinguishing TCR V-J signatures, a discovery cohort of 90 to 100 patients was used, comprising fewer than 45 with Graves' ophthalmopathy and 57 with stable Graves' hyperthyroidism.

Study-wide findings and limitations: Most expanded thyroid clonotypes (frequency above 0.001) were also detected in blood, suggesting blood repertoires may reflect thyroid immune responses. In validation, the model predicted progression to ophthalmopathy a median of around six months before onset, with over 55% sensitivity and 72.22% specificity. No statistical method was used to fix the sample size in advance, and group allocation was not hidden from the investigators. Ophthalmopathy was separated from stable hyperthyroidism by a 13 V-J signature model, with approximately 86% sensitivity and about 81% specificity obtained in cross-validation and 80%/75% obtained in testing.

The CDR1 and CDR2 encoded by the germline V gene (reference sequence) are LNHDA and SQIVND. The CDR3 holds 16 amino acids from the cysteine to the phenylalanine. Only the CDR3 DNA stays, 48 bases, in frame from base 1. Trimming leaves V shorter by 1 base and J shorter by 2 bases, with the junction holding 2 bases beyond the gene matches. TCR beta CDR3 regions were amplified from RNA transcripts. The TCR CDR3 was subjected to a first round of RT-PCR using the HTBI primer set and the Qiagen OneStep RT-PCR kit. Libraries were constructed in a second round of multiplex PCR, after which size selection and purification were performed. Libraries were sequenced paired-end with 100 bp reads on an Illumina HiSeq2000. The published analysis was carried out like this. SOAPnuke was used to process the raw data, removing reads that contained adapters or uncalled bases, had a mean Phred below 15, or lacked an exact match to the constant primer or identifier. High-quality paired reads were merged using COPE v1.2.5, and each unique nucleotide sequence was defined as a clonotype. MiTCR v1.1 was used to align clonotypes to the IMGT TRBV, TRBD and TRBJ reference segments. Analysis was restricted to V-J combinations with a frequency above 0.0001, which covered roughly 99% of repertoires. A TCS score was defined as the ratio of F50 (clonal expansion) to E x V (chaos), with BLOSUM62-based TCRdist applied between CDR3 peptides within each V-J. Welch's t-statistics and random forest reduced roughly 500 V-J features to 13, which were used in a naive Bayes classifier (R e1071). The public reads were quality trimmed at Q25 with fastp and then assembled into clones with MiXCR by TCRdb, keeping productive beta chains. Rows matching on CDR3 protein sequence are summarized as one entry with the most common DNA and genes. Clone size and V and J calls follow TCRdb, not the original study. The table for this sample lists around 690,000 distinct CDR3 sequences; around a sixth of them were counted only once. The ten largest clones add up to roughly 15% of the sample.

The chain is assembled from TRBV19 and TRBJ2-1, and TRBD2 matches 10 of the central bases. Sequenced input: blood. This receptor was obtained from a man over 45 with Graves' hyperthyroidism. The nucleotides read TGTGCCAGTAGTATAGGAGGACTAGCGGCCTACAATGAGCAGTTCTTC. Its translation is CASSIGGLAAYNEQFF.